This T cell receptor beta chain stems from a study of OX40 agonist ivuxolimab in advanced cancers. Whole-study results and caveats: It was not determined which antigens were specifically recognized by the peripheral T cells that had undergone clonal expansion. Dosing at 0.1 to 3.0 mg/kg was accompanied by clonal expansion of CD4+ and CD8+ blood T cells by week 6.

The data were produced by immunoSEQ multiplex PCR, yet TCRdb's version contains in-frame clones alone and is incomplete. The sample yields around 90,000 clones, roughly 90% seen once. As to this clone: Its specificity is unknown.

Sequenced here: CD4+ or CD8+ T cells sorted from blood, sampled in a trial of the OX40 agonist ivuxolimab. The sequence was collected from an adult with an advanced solid tumor such as melanoma, head and neck, liver or kidney cancer.

CDR3 sequence reads: CASSPDSSLAKNIQYF. The CDR3 bases are TGTGCCAGCAGCCCGGACAGTAGCCTAGCCAAAAACATTCAGTACTTC. This rearrangement joins TRBV7-2 to TRBJ2-4, with a weak D call TRBD1 (6 bases). The CDR3 is 16 residues long. V was cut by 5 bases and J by 0 bases, with 14 bases left in between. Germline V gene sequence: CDR1 SGHTA, CDR2 FQGNSA.